The 10 T cell receptor beta chains reported below all come from one sample, sequenced in a study of blood T cell repertoires in COVID-19. Sequencing used immunoSEQ multiplex PCR; TCRdb keeps in-frame clones, though not all of them. In the table there are approximately 300,000 clones, around 89% of which are singletons. The sequencing sample was made of peripheral blood. Receptors were obtained from a woman between 45 and 65 years old with active or convalescent COVID-19.

Remarks on this clone: In the same sample, other DNA sequences code for this CDR3. The DNA for the CDR3 is TGTGCCAGCAGTTTTACAGGGAACACTGAAGCTTTCTTT. This codes for CASSFTGNTEAFF. The rearrangement links TRBV12-3 or TRBV12-4 to TRBJ1-1; maybe TRBD1 (5 bases). This CDR3 spans 13 amino acids. Between the trimmed V and J ends, which lost 3 bases and 1 base, there was a span of 6 bases.

This chain uses TRBV7-8 with TRBJ2-2; 10 nucleotides align to TRBD2. The J segment lost 1 base and the V segment lost 2 bases, leaving 4 bases of the junction unmatched. The CDR3 runs 17 residues. Germline CDR1 reads SGHVS; CDR2 reads FQNEAQ. The chain's CDR3 is CASSLRTSGLNTGELFF. The CDR3 DNA sequence: TGTGCCAGCAGCTTAAGGACTAGCGGACTGAACACCGGGGAGCTGTTTTTT.

This clone was found a few times. The chain has TRBV15 and TRBJ2-7; 7 bases agree with TRBD1. The V gene's germline CDR1 is LNHNV and CDR2 YYDKDF (reference sequence). V was pared by 0 bases and J by 6 bases, with 17 bases of the junction left unmatched. The CDR3 has 18 residues. Here the CDR3 DNA reads TGTGCCACCAGCAGAGAGATAGGCGGCCGGGACAGTAAGGGCGAGCAGTACTTC. Translation gives CATSREIGGRDSKGEQYF.

The V and J genes are TRBV6-5 and TRBJ1-1; D ambiguous. Germline V gene sequence: CDR1 MNHEY, CDR2 SVGAGI. The V end lost 6 bases, the J end lost 9 bases, and 11 bases lay between the germline ends. The CDR3 extends over 11 amino acids. CDR3 protein: CASRLNEKAFF. DNA for the CDR3: TGTGCCAGCAGGCTAAACGAGAAAGCTTTCTTT.

The chain recombines TRBV2 with TRBJ2-5; a possible D gene is TRBD2 (6 bases). The CDR3 loop spans 15 amino acids. Germline CDR1 and CDR2: SNHLY and FYNNEI. With 7 bases removed from V and 7 bases from J, the gap between germline ends came to 22 bases. The CDR3 DNA is TGTGCCAGCAAAACCGCAGCGGGCCCCTTGGGGACCCAGTACTTC. As protein: CASKTAAGPLGTQYF.

J is TRBJ1-5 and V is TRBV7-2, with D possibly matching TRBD1 (5 bases). The CDR3 runs to 13 residues. With 5 bases removed from V and 6 bases from J, the gap between germline ends came to 11 bases. Germline V gene data show CDR1 as SGHTA and CDR2 as FQGNSA. The CDR3 reads CASSTSQGQPQHF. CDR3 coding DNA: TGTGCCAGCAGCACCAGTCAGGGTCAGCCCCAGCATTTT.

V gene TRBV28 combines with J gene TRBJ2-7; possible D gene TRBD2, 7 bases. Between the trimmed V and J ends, which lost 8 bases and 3 bases, there was a span of 23 bases. Germline V gene data show CDR1 as MDHEN and CDR2 as SYDVKM. The CDR3 totals 16 residues. The CDR3 region has the DNA TGTGCCAGCGGGGCGGGGGCCTCCAGGGTCTTCTACGAGCAGTACTTC. It encodes CASGAGASRVFYEQYF.

The V gene is TRBV10-3, the J gene TRBJ2-2; tentatively, D is TRBD1 (5 bases). CDR1 ENHRY and CDR2 SYGVKD come from the germline V gene. This CDR3 is built from 15 residues. V was trimmed by 0 bases and J by 4 bases, leaving 9 bases between them. CDR3 region: CAISESNQGTGELFF. CDR3 in DNA: TGTGCCATCAGTGAGTCGAACCAGGGCACCGGGGAGCTGTTTTTT.

This clone was recorded a few times. The chain joins TRBV7-6 to TRBJ1-2; D is possibly TRBD1 (5 bases). The V and J ends lost 1 base and 8 bases respectively, with 20 bases between them. CDR1 SGHVS and CDR2 FNYEAQ come from the germline V gene. This CDR3 is 16 amino acids long. The CDR3 DNA reads as TGTGCCAGCAGCTTAGTATTCGGGGGAGAAGGGAACGGCTACACCTTC. Residues: CASSLVFGGEGNGYTF. The full variable domain, its missing parts supplied by reference TRBV7-6 and TRBJ1-2, is GAGVSQSPRYKVTKRGQDVALRCDPISGHVSLYWYRQALGQGPEFLTYFNYEAQQDKSGLPNDRFSAERPEGSISTLTIQRTEQRDSAMYRCASSLVFGGEGNGYTFGSGTRLTVV.

The count of this clone is one. The chain couples TRBV27 to TRBJ1-6, with D perhaps matching TRBD1 (6 bases). The CDR3 runs 19 residues. Germline assignment: CDR1 MNHEY and CDR2 SMNVEV (reference sequence). V was pared by 4 bases and J by 3 bases, with 22 bases between. The CDR3 DNA reads as TGTGCCAGCAGTTCATCGGGACAACCGTCTCTTTTCTATAATTCACCCCTCCACTTT. It encodes CASSSSGQPSLFYNSPLHF.